These 15 T cell receptor beta chains were sequenced from one sample in a study of neurological immune-mediated disorders. MiXCR, applied by TCRdb to the 5' RACE reads, yields one record per CDR3 protein. The data show 50,000 or so distinct CDR3 sequences, 3% to 4% seen once. The sequenced sample was PBMCs. These TCRs come from a man aged 35 to 55 with multiple sclerosis.

This clonotype is deemed medium-sized (0.01 to 0.1%). V gene TRBV20-1 combines with J gene TRBJ1-2; D remains unclear. The CDR3 is 12 amino acids. Trimming cost V 8 bases and J 5 bases, with 15 bases left between them. The germline gives CDR1 DFQATT, CDR2 SNEGSKA (reference sequence). CDR3 residues: CSPYGLPYGYTF. CDR3 bases: TGCAGTCCCTACGGACTTCCATATGGCTACACCTTC.

This clonotype was recorded a few times. The rearrangement uses TRBV20-1 and TRBJ2-3; 8 nucleotides align to TRBD2. The CDR3 sequence is 18 residues long. Trimming took 0 bases from V and 5 from J; bases not matched to a gene: 16. Per germline, CDR1 DFQATT and CDR2 SNEGSKA (reference sequence). The CDR3 sequence is CSARDRVVAGGPIDTQYF. CDR3 DNA sequence: TGCAGTGCTAGAGATCGGGTCGTGGCGGGGGGCCCCATAGATACGCAGTATTTT.

In its sample, this clonotype was seen many times. The V call is TRBV20-1, the J call TRBJ1-1; no clear D gene. The length of the CDR3 is 12 residues. The V gene lost 7 bases and the J gene lost 7 bases, with 16 bases spanning the gap. Germline V CDR1 and CDR2: DFQATT, SNEGSKA (reference sequence). CDR3 sequence: CSVRPGDREAFF. The DNA for the CDR3 is TGCAGTGTCCGGCCAGGTGACCGTGAAGCTTTCTTT.

There are many counts of this clonotype. The V and J genes are TRBV20-1 and TRBJ2-1, with TRBD2 identical over 9 bases. Germline values: CDR1 DFQATT, CDR2 SNEGSKA (reference sequence). CDR3 length equals 15 residues. V shed 1 base and J 1 base; nucleotides not matched to a gene: 2. For the CDR3, the DNA is TGCAGTGCTAGAGTCAGCGGGGGGTCCTACAATGAGCAGTTCTTC. Amino acids: CSARVSGGSYNEQFF.

This clonotype occurred many times. The chain employs TRBV2 and TRBJ2-7, with D unclear. Looked up from germline, CDR1 is SNHLY and CDR2 is FYNNEI. V lost 6 bases, J lost 0 bases, and 9 bases lay in between. The CDR3 runs to 13 residues. CDR3 sequence: CASSRTLSYEQYF. Written as DNA, the CDR3 is TGTGCCAGCAGCAGGACCCTCTCCTACGAGCAGTACTTC.

This clonotype occurred many times. V gene TRBV7-2 combines with J gene TRBJ2-1; D is perhaps TRBD2 (5 bases). The CDR3 sequence is 12 residues long. The germline CDR1 and CDR2 sequences are SGHTA and FQGNSA. V dropped 8 bases and J dropped 15 bases, with 20 bases sitting between them. CDR3 protein: CASSIGGPPPFF. DNA for the CDR3: TGTGCCAGCTCCATCGGCGGGCCTCCTCCGTTCTTC.

In its sample, this clonotype was seen many times. This clone may be a read error of a much larger clone one base away. The chain carries TRBV20-1 and TRBJ2-7; 11 nucleotides align to TRBD2. CDR1 is DFQATT, CDR2 SNEGSKA, per germline (reference sequence). Trimming at V came to 5 bases and at J to 7 bases, leaving 10 bases not matched to a gene. CDR3 length: 14 residues. The CDR3: CSARWTSGHWEQYF. The CDR3, as DNA: TGCAGTGCTCGTTGGACTAGCGGGCACTGGGAGCAGTACTTC.

The chain joins TRBV19 to TRBJ2-3; TRBD1 agrees at 9 bases. Germline V gene data show CDR1 as LNHDA and CDR2 as SQIVND (reference sequence). V gave up 8 bases and J gave up 7 bases; unmatched junction bases: 16. CDR3 size: 16 residues. CDR3 loop: CASHLTGTGFVYTQYF. The CDR3 DNA is TGTGCCAGTCACTTAACCGGGACAGGGTTCGTGTATACGCAGTATTTT.

Many counts were recorded for this clonotype. CDR3 DNA sequence: TGTGCCAGCAGGGCACAGGTGACAGTAGCTGAAGCTTTCTTT. Amino acid sequence: CASRAQVTVAEAFF. V gene TRBV12-3 or TRBV12-4 combines with J gene TRBJ1-1, with D tentatively TRBD1 (5 bases). The CDR3 runs to 14 residues. V shed 6 bases and J shed 6 bases, with 17 bases lying between them.

This clonotype was observed many times. The chain carries TRBV10-3 and TRBJ1-2; the D is unclear. CDR1 is ENHRY and CDR2 is SYGVKD in the germline V gene. V was trimmed by 3 bases and J by 8 bases, leaving 10 bases between them. There are 12 residues in the CDR3. Here the CDR3 DNA reads TGTGCCATCAGTGACGTCCCTCTCGGCTACACCTTC. It is translated as CAISDVPLGYTF.

This clonotype was counted many times. This rearrangement joins TRBV27 to TRBJ2-7; D gene uncertain. CDR3 length equals 14 residues. Germline values: CDR1 MNHEY, CDR2 SMNVEV (reference sequence). The V gene lost 6 bases and the J gene lost 0 bases, with 12 bases spanning the gap. The CDR3 protein is CASSPVSSSYEQYF. The DNA of the CDR3 is TGTGCCAGCAGCCCTGTGAGTAGCTCCTACGAGCAGTACTTC.

Many counts were recorded for this clonotype. This chain uses TRBV5-1 with TRBJ2-5, with 7 bases identical to TRBD1. Germline lookup yields CDR1 SGHRS and CDR2 YFSETQ. The CDR3 extends over 14 amino acids. The V segment lost 4 bases and the J segment 5 bases; nucleotides outside the gene matches: 8. The CDR3 region is CASSPTGTGETQYF. CDR3 nucleotide sequence: TGCGCCAGCAGCCCGACAGGGACCGGGGAGACCCAGTACTTC.

The chain has TRBV3-1 and TRBJ2-1; 9 bases are shared with TRBD2. After removal of 6 bases from V and 2 bases from J, the junction contained 11 bases not matched to a gene. This CDR3 has 17 residues. Germline assignment: CDR1 LGHDT and CDR2 YNNKEL (reference sequence). DNA of the CDR3: TGTGCCAGCAGACCCAGCGCGGGGGGGCCCACCTACAATGAGCAGTTCTTC. It yields the protein CASRPSAGGPTYNEQFF.

V usage is TRBV20-1 and J usage is TRBJ1-6; D gene uncertain. The CDR3 covers 14 residues. V gave up 3 bases and J gave up 7 bases, with 13 bases separating them. CDR1 and CDR2 (germline): DFQATT, SNEGSKA (reference sequence). The CDR3 here is CSARLGPTNSPLHF. In nucleotides, the CDR3 is TGCAGTGCTAGGCTGGGCCCGACCAATTCACCCCTCCACTTT.

This clonotype was seen a single time. A much larger clone sits a single nucleotide away, making a read error possible. This chain uses TRBV12-3 or TRBV12-4 with TRBJ2-7; TRBD1 matches at 7 bases. Trimming took 6 bases from V and 5 from J; bases not matched to a gene: 13. This CDR3 contains 15 residues. The CDR3 DNA is TGTGCCAGCAGCACCTCCGGGACAGAATCAAACGAGCAGTACTTC. It codes for CASSTSGTESNEQYF.